The 28 T cell receptor beta chains presented below share a single source sample, sequenced in a study of T cells in Graves' hyperthyroidism and ophthalmopathy. TCR beta CDR3 sequences were amplified from RNA transcripts. First-round RT-PCR of the TCR CDR3 relied on the HTBI primer set. TCRdb re-analysed the multiplex PCR reads in MiXCR, keeping a single row per CDR3 protein. The sample includes 700,000 or so distinct CDR3 sequences, approximately 16% of them seen just once. Sequenced input: blood. These receptor sequences come from a man aged 18 to 30 with Graves' hyperthyroidism.

This clonotype was detected only a few times. The genes are TRBV4-2 and TRBJ2-7; D possibly corresponds to TRBD2 (6 bases). CDR1 and CDR2 (germline): LGHNA, YNFKEQ. Trimming pared 5 bases from V and 6 bases from J, leaving 14 bases between. The CDR3 has 13 residues. The CDR3 reads CASSSLGAGEQYF. As DNA, the CDR3 is TGTGCCAGCAGCTCCTTAGGAGCGGGCGAGCAGTACTTC.

This clonotype appeared many times. The chain couples TRBV27 to TRBJ2-1, with unresolved D. The germline CDR1 and CDR2 sequences are MNHEY and SMNVEV (reference sequence). V lost 5 bases and J 8 bases, leaving 13 bases between the germline ends. The CDR3 totals 13 residues. The CDR3 DNA is TGTGCCAGCAGTCGGTCTTTCCGACATGAGCAGTTCTTC. Its protein is CASSRSFRHEQFF.

Many counts were recorded for this clonotype. V and J are TRBV28 and TRBJ2-7, with TRBD2 identical over 11 bases. The CDR3 totals 15 residues. Germline V gene lookup returns CDR1 MDHEN and CDR2 SYDVKM. With V trimmed by 6 bases and J by 3 bases, 7 bases remained unmatched. CDR3 protein: CASRGKTSGVYEQYF. DNA for the CDR3: TGTGCCAGCAGGGGAAAGACTAGCGGGGTCTACGAGCAGTACTTC.

There are a few counts of this clonotype. The V and J genes are TRBV12-3 or TRBV12-4 and TRBJ2-7; D gene uncertain. V dropped 1 base and J dropped 6 bases, with 7 bases sitting between them. The CDR3 is 12 residues long. The CDR3 coding sequence is TGTGCCAGCAGTTTAGGCGTACCCGAGCAGTACTTC. Translated: CASSLGVPEQYF.

This clonotype was counted between two and nine times. This chain links TRBV10-3 with TRBJ1-3; D is unresolved. CDR1 ENHRY and CDR2 SYGVKD come from the germline V gene. CDR3 length: 10 residues. Trimming cost V 11 bases and J 6 bases, with 8 bases left between them. The CDR3 sequence is CAVRENTIYF. CDR3 nucleotides: TGTGCCGTTCGGGAAAACACCATATATTTT.

The rearrangement uses TRBV19 and TRBJ2-1, with 10 bases lining up with TRBD2. The CDR3 extends over 15 amino acids. The ends lost 3 bases at V and 7 bases at J; junction bases unmatched: 6. Germline V gene lookup returns CDR1 LNHDA and CDR2 SQIVND (reference sequence). Here the CDR3 reads CASSMVLAGGNEQFF. CDR3 nucleotides: TGTGCCAGTAGTATGGTGTTAGCGGGAGGAAATGAGCAGTTCTTC.

The chain joins TRBV7-9 to TRBJ2-5; 8 bases match TRBD1. The junction had 11 bases not matched to a gene; V was cut back by 5 bases and J by 3 bases. The CDR3 has 16 amino acids. Germline loops: CDR1 SEHNR, CDR2 FQNEAQ (reference sequence). The CDR3 DNA is TGTGCCAGCAGCGGCCCCCCGGGACAGGTTGAAGAGACCCAGTACTTC. It yields the protein CASSGPPGQVEETQYF. Combining the CDR3 with reference TRBV7-9 and TRBJ2-5 gives the whole variable domain DTGVSQNPRHKITKRGQNVTFRCDPISEHNRLYWYRQTLGQGPEFLTYFQNEAQLEKSRLLSDRFSAERPKGSFSTLEIQRTEQGDSAMYLCASSGPPGQVEETQYFGPGTRLLVL.

The chain couples TRBV19 to TRBJ1-1, with D unresolved. Germline V gene lookup returns CDR1 LNHDA and CDR2 SQIVND (reference sequence). There are 13 residues in the CDR3. V gave up 7 bases and J gave up 1 base, with 10 bases separating them. The CDR3 DNA reads TGTGCCAGTACCTTCGCGACGAACACTGAAGCTTTCTTT. This sequence encodes CASTFATNTEAFF.

The chain employs TRBV7-9 and TRBJ2-5; D possibly corresponds to TRBD2 (6 bases). The CDR3 is 15 amino acids. Looked up from germline, CDR1 is SEHNR and CDR2 is FQNEAQ (reference sequence). Deletions cut 5 bases from V and 2 bases from J, with 15 bases between. In DNA, the CDR3 is TGTGCCAGCAGCCGGGACTTTGCGCGGCAAGAGACCCAGTACTTC. Translating it yields CASSRDFARQETQYF.

In this sample, this clonotype turned up a few times. The V gene is TRBV9, the J gene TRBJ2-1, with D unresolved. Germline values: CDR1 SGDLS, CDR2 YYNGEE. The CDR3 contains 14 residues. Trimming shortened V by 0 bases and J by 5 bases, and 9 bases separated the two germline ends. This CDR3 reads CASSVDPMNNEQFF. CDR3 coding DNA: TGTGCCAGCAGCGTAGACCCGATGAACAATGAGCAGTTCTTC.

This clonotype was seen at least ten times. The rearrangement uses TRBV6-1 and TRBJ2-7; possibly TRBD1 or TRBD2 for D (5 bases each). Trimming cost V 6 bases and J 5 bases, with 17 bases left between them. Germline values: CDR1 MNHNS, CDR2 SASEGT. CDR3 length equals 14 residues. CDR3 in DNA: TGTGCCAGCAGCCTTGGGACCGGCGCGGACGAGCAGTACTTC. Protein sequence: CASSLGTGADEQYF.

At least ten counts were recorded for this clonotype. The J gene is TRBJ1-5, the V gene TRBV20-1, with unresolved D. The CDR3 runs 13 residues. Germline CDR1 DFQATT, CDR2 SNEGSKA (reference sequence). The V end was cut by 2 bases, the J end by 5 bases, with 10 bases between. This CDR3 reads CSARSERYQPQHF. CDR3 nucleotide sequence: TGCAGTGCTAGATCCGAGCGGTATCAGCCCCAGCATTTT.

This chain connects TRBV7-2 to TRBJ2-1, with 7 bases aligning to TRBD2. Trimming took 1 base from V and 6 from J; bases not matched to a gene: 12. Germline CDR1 is SGHTA and CDR2 is FQGNSA. This CDR3 has 17 amino acids. The CDR3: CASSLGILGLPPNEQFF. In nucleotides, the CDR3 is TGTGCCAGCAGCTTAGGAATCCTGGGACTACCTCCCAATGAGCAGTTCTTC.

The rearrangement joins TRBV20-1 to TRBJ1-5, with 8 bases matching TRBD1. Unmatched junction bases numbered 6, after V lost 6 bases and J lost 5 bases. Germline loops: CDR1 DFQATT, CDR2 SNEGSKA (reference sequence). The length of the CDR3 is 13 residues. The CDR3, as DNA: TGCAGTGCCACGACAGGGGTTCATCAGCCCCAGCATTTT. It translates to CSATTGVHQPQHF.

The chain joins TRBV9 to TRBJ2-3, with 8 positions matching TRBD2. Unmatched junction bases numbered 10, after V lost 0 bases and J lost 4 bases. The CDR3 covers 17 residues. Germline V CDR1 and CDR2: SGDLS, YYNGEE. The CDR3, as DNA: TGTGCCAGCAGCGTAGCTCCGGGACTAGGGGGGGCAGATACGCAGTATTTT. This encodes CASSVAPGLGGADTQYF.

The table lists this clonotype with many counts. The V call is TRBV12-3 or TRBV12-4, the J call TRBJ2-2; possibly TRBD1 for D (5 bases). Trimming removed 10 bases from V and 1 base from J, with 19 bases in between. The CDR3 is made up of 16 amino acids. The CDR3 nucleotides read TGTGCCATCCCCACGGAACAGGCAGTGAACACCGGGGAGCTGTTTTTT. It translates to CAIPTEQAVNTGELFF.

This clonotype was seen only a few times. The genes are TRBV10-3 and TRBJ2-5; 11 nucleotides match TRBD2. J lost 5 bases, V lost 5 bases, and 10 bases had no gene match. The CDR3 consists of 16 residues. Germline V gene lookup returns CDR1 ENHRY and CDR2 SYGVKD. The CDR3 nucleotides are TGTGCCATCAGTAAGGGACTAGCGGCCACTGGGGAGACCCAGTACTTC. Its protein product is CAISKGLAATGETQYF.

In this sample, this clonotype turned up a few times. J is TRBJ2-5 and V is TRBV4-1; TRBD1 might be the D (6 bases). Trimming left V 0 bases short and J 2 bases short, with 10 bases between. Germline V gene lookup returns CDR1 MGHRA and CDR2 YSYEKL. The CDR3 consists of 15 residues. CDR3 coding DNA: TGCGCCAGCAGCCAAGACGAGGGACAACAAGAGACCCAGTACTTC. It translates to CASSQDEGQQETQYF.

In its sample, this clonotype was seen many times. The rearrangement uses TRBV20-1 and TRBJ2-1; the D is unclear. The CDR3 totals 15 residues. V was pared by 1 base and J by 7 bases, with 17 bases between. Looked up from germline, CDR1 is DFQATT and CDR2 is SNEGSKA (reference sequence). In DNA, the CDR3 is TGCAGTGCTAGAGTCGCGCCTCGAGTGGTAAATGAGCAGTTCTTC. Translated, it gives CSARVAPRVVNEQFF.

This clonotype showed up just a few times. The chain joins TRBV24-1 to TRBJ2-6; unclear D gene. Trimming shortened V by 3 bases and J by 0 bases, and 8 bases separated the two germline ends. This CDR3 has 16 residues. The germline V gene encodes CDR1 KGHDR and CDR2 SFDVKD. CDR3 region: CATSDVTASGANVLTF. The CDR3, as DNA: TGTGCCACCAGTGATGTGACGGCCTCTGGGGCCAACGTCCTGACTTTC.

This clonotype was detected ten times or more. Here the CDR3 reads CASSQDPHNEQFF. For the CDR3, the DNA is TGTGCCAGCTCCCAGGACCCACACAATGAGCAGTTCTTC. The gene calls are TRBV18 and TRBJ2-1; no clear D. The CDR3 has 13 amino acids. V was cut by 6 bases and J by 5 bases, with 11 bases left in between. Germline V CDR1 and CDR2: KGHSH, LQKENI.

This clonotype was observed a few times. The DNA of the CDR3 is TGTGCCACCTTTGTTGGCGGGGCTTCCTCCTACGAGCAGTACTTC. Its translation is CATFVGGASSYEQYF. The chain couples TRBV6-1 to TRBJ2-7; maybe TRBD2 (6 bases). The CDR3 has 15 amino acids. Germline CDR1 reads MNHNS; CDR2 reads SASEGT. The germline V and J ends were trimmed by 10 bases and 0 bases, with 19 bases remaining between them.

There are many counts of this clonotype. The chain carries TRBV7-9 and TRBJ1-1; D may be TRBD1 (5 bases). V lost 3 bases and J lost 4, with 15 bases in between. Germline CDR1 and CDR2: SEHNR and FQNEAQ (reference sequence). The CDR3 loop spans 15 amino acids. CDR3: CASSFASTVATEAFF. CDR3 in DNA: TGTGCCAGCAGCTTCGCCTCGACAGTTGCCACTGAAGCTTTCTTT.

This clonotype was recorded many times. This chain joins TRBV27 and TRBJ2-7; no firm D call. The CDR3 spans 11 residues. V was shortened by 6 bases and J by 5 bases, with 8 bases between the two germline ends. Germline V lookup: CDR1 MNHEY, CDR2 SMNVEV (reference sequence). CDR3 loop: CASRGGDEQYF. The CDR3 region has the DNA TGTGCCAGCAGGGGTGGGGACGAGCAGTACTTC.

In its sample, this clonotype was seen many times. The chain combines TRBV6-6 with TRBJ2-5; D possibly corresponds to TRBD1 (5 bases). The CDR3 has 14 amino acids. The germline V gene encodes CDR1 MNHNY and CDR2 SVGAGI (reference sequence). V gave up 2 bases and J gave up 2 bases, with 9 bases separating them. The DNA for the CDR3 is TGTGCCAGCAGTTACAATGCAGGGCAAGAGACCCAGTACTTC. It is translated as CASSYNAGQETQYF.

This clonotype came up many times. J is TRBJ1-1 and V is TRBV20-1; possible D gene TRBD1, 5 bases. This CDR3 spans 14 amino acids. With 4 bases removed from V and 1 base from J, the gap between germline ends came to 13 bases. Germline V CDR1 and CDR2: DFQATT, SNEGSKA (reference sequence). This CDR3 is CSAINRGANTEAFF. The CDR3 DNA is TGCAGTGCTATCAATCGGGGCGCGAACACTGAAGCTTTCTTT.

The chain combines TRBV27 with TRBJ1-2; D gene ambiguous. V was trimmed by 0 bases and J by 8 bases, leaving 16 bases between them. The CDR3 covers 15 residues. The germline CDR1 and CDR2 sequences are MNHEY and SMNVEV (reference sequence). The CDR3 nucleotides are TGTGCCAGCAGTTTATCTGGCAGGAACCTCTGGGGCTACACCTTC. Encoded protein: CASSLSGRNLWGYTF.

In its sample, this clonotype was seen a few times. The genes are TRBV12-5 and TRBJ2-1, with 7 bases aligning to TRBD1. CDR1 and CDR2 (germline): LGHNT, FRNRAP. Trimming at V came to 2 bases and at J to 5 bases, leaving 9 bases not matched to a gene. This CDR3 is 16 amino acids long. The CDR3 is CASGLLGGERNNEQFF. The CDR3 nucleotides read TGTGCTAGTGGTTTGTTAGGGGGCGAGCGCAACAATGAGCAGTTCTTC.